Listed below are T cell receptor beta chains from one sample, sequenced in a study of shared clonotypes between healthy human individuals. Only in-frame clones appear in the TCRdb table, and some are missing; sequencing was by immunoSEQ multiplex PCR. The data show a few hundred thousand clones, with under 80% seen just once and more than 9.5% held by the top ten. The sample comprised memory CD4+ T cells sorted from blood. Receptors originate from a young man in good health. Each CDR3 is given with its conserved first and last residue. D genes are given only for firm matches. The listing skips clone size in some rows; elsewhere it reads once, few, many or a size class.

abundance,v_gene,j_gene,d_gene,CDR3aa,CDR3nt
NA,TRBV27,TRBJ1-2,NA,CASSFRDFYGYTF,TGTGCCAGCAGTTTCCGGGACTTCTATGGCTACACCTTC
NA,TRBV15,TRBJ2-5,NA,CATSRGTFQETQYF,TGTGCCACCAGCAGAGGGACGTTCCAAGAGACCCAGTACTTC
few,TRBV7-9,TRBJ2-3,NA,CASSSPGGNTDTQYF,TGTGCCAGCAGCTCCCCCGGCGGGAACACAGATACGCAGTATTTT
NA,TRBV2,TRBJ1-5,NA,CASSAQIQPQHF,TGTGCCAGCAGTGCTCAGATTCAGCCCCAGCATTTT
NA,TRBV27,TRBJ2-3,NA,CASSHAPSDTQYF,TGTGCCAGCAGCCATGCCCCTTCAGATACGCAGTATTTT
NA,TRBV2,TRBJ1-3,NA,CANGKGRNYGNTIYF,TGTGCCAACGGGAAGGGGAGAAACTACGGAAACACCATATATTTT
NA,TRBV5-1,TRBJ2-7,NA,CASRQGTASYEQYF,TGCGCCAGCAGGCAGGGGACTGCATCCTACGAGCAGTACTTC
NA,TRBV27,TRBJ1-4,NA,CASSPPGARSEKLFF,TGTGCCAGCAGTCCGCCGGGGGCGCGGTCTGAAAAACTGTTTTTT
NA,TRBV5-5,TRBJ2-6,NA,CASSRDAGANVLTF,TGTGCCAGCAGCCGGGACGCTGGGGCCAACGTCCTGACTTTC
few,TRBV5-8,TRBJ2-7,NA,CAVAKGTYEQYF,TGTGCCGTGGCCAAGGGGACCTACGAGCAGTACTTC
once,TRBV29-1,TRBJ2-1,NA,CSFLQGNTEQFF,TGCAGCTTCCTTCAAGGGAATACTGAGCAGTTCTTC
few,TRBV23-1,TRBJ2-5,NA,CASSQGRSETQYF,TGCGCCAGCAGTCAAGGTCGGTCAGAGACCCAGTACTTC
NA,TRBV6-1,TRBJ2-4,NA,CASSELWQRIAKNIQYF,TGTGCCAGCAGTGAACTTTGGCAGCGCATAGCCAAAAACATTCAGTACTTC
NA,TRBV25-1,TRBJ1-2,NA,CASSKRAFYGYTF,TGTGCCAGCAGTAAACGGGCGTTCTATGGCTACACCTTC
NA,TRBV7-8,TRBJ1-2,TRBD1,CASSLARDRGFYGYTF,TGTGCCAGCAGCTTAGCCCGGGACAGGGGGTTCTATGGCTACACCTTC
NA,TRBV6-1,TRBJ2-7,NA,CASSEQNGYEQYF,TGTGCCAGCAGTGAACAAAACGGCTACGAGCAGTACTTC
NA,TRBV5-8,TRBJ2-2,NA,CASGQLIGGELFF,TGTGCCAGCGGACAGTTGATCGGCGGGGAGCTGTTTTTT